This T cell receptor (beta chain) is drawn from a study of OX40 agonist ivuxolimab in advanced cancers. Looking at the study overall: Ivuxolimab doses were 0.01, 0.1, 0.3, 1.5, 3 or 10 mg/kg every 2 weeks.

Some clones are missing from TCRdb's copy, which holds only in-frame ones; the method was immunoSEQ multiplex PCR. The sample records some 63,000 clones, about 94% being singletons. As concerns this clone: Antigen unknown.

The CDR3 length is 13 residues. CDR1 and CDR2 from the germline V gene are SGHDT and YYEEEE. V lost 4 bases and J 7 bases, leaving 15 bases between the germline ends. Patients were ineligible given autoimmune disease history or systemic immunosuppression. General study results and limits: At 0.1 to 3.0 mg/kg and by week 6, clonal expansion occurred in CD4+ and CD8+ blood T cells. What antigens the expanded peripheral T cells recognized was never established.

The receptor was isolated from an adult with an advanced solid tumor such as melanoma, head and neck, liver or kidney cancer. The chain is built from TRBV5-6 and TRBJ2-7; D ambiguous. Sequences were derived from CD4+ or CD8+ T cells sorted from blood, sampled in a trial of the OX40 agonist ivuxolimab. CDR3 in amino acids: CASSPVHSPEQYF. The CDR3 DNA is TGTGCCAGCAGCCCGGTCCATTCCCCGGAGCAGTACTTC.